This section outlines one T cell receptor (beta chain) sequence together with its context. Its matching antigen is unknown. Researchers ran the assay at a deep level. Assay used: immunoSEQ multiplex PCR; TCRdb lists only in-frame clones, some missing. The table includes roughly 2 million clones, approximately 95% detected once. This entry comes from a study of shared clonotypes between healthy human individuals. Findings and limits, study-wide: The generation probabilities recorded for non-shared clonotypes fell below those of clonotypes shared by all four donors. Only blood was sampled, and tissue TCR repertoires likely differ from blood ones.

The CDR3 sequence is 17 residues long. CDR1 and CDR2 from the germline V gene are SGHRS and YFSETQ. Trimming took 0 bases from V and 1 from J, leaving 15 bases between them. The rearrangement uses TRBV5-1 and TRBJ2-3, with D tentatively TRBD1 (6 bases). The source is a man aged 18 to 35 in good health. The specimen was naive CD4+ T cells sorted from blood. Noted subset: CD45RA+ positively selected. In DNA form, the CDR3 reads TGCGCCAGCAGCTTGGCCGGTGGGGGCCTGGGCACAGATACGCAGTATTTT. This translates into CASSLAGGGLGTDTQYF. Complete variable domain (other parts from reference TRBV5-1 and TRBJ2-3): KAGVTQTPRYLIKTRGQQVTLSCSPISGHRSVSWYQQTPGQGLQFLFEYFSETQRNKGNFPGRFSGRQFSNSRSEMNVSTLELGDSALYLCASSLAGGGLGTDTQYFGPGTRLTVL.